These T cell receptor beta chains were read from a single sample in a study of control samples from healthy donors and cancer patients. Using immunoSEQ multiplex PCR, the repertoire was profiled, and TCRdb retains in-frame clones only, with some absent. The sample holds tens of thousands of clones; around 95% are singletons and the top ten take 4%. The sequencing sample was made of blood. The receptors stem from a man younger than 45 in good health. The CDR3 runs from the conserved cysteine through the conserved F or W. A D gene is named only where the DNA matches it firmly. Rows may omit the clone size; those that give it use once, few, many or a size class.

>TRBV19|TRBJ1-1|NA|TRBD1
CASSPGGFAEAFF
TGTGCCAGTAGTCCAGGGGGTTTCGCTGAAGCTTTCTTT
>TRBV5-1|TRBJ2-1|NA|TRBD1
CASSLDGQGTYNEQFF
TGCGCCAGCAGCTTGGATGGACAGGGCACCTACAATGAGCAGTTCTTC
>TRBV5-1|TRBJ1-2|NA|NA
CASSLALGGTGYGYTF
TGCGCCAGCAGCTTGGCGCTTGGGGGTACCGGCTATGGCTACACCTTC
>TRBV6-1|TRBJ1-5|NA|NA
CASSEALSATGAPNQPQHF
TGTGCCAGCAGTGAAGCGCTTTCCGCGACAGGAGCCCCCAATCAGCCCCAGCATTTT
>TRBV18|TRBJ2-1|NA|NA
CASSPQTGTSSYNEQFF
TGTGCCAGCTCACCCCAAACAGGGACCAGCTCCTACAATGAGCAGTTCTTC
>TRBV6-4|TRBJ2-1|NA|TRBD2
CASFSGGVPTYNEQFF
TGTGCCAGCTTTAGCGGGGGCGTTCCTACCTACAATGAGCAGTTCTTC
>TRBV27|TRBJ2-1|NA|TRBD2
CASKTGGLAGVYNEQFF
TGTGCCAGCAAGACAGGTGGACTAGCGGGGGTCTACAATGAGCAGTTCTTC
>TRBV6-5|TRBJ2-1|NA|TRBD1
CASRTQGARNNEQFF
TGTGCCAGCAGGACCCAGGGGGCTCGGAACAATGAGCAGTTCTTC
>TRBV30|TRBJ1-2|NA|NA
CAWSVGGANYGYTF
TGTGCCTGGAGTGTAGGCGGTGCTAACTATGGCTACACCTTC
>TRBV5-4|TRBJ1-6|NA|NA
CASSLVDSPLHF
TGTGCCAGCAGCTTGGTGGATTCACCCCTCCACTTT
>TRBV7-9|TRBJ2-3|NA|NA
CASSPTDTQYF
TGTGCCAGCAGCCCCACAGATACGCAGTATTTT
>TRBV29-1|TRBJ2-3|NA|TRBD2
CSVEDHGGVADTQYF
TGCAGCGTTGAAGATCATGGGGGGGTCGCAGATACGCAGTATTTT
>TRBV10-1|TRBJ2-1|NA|NA
CASSDLGGGVYNEQFF
TGCGCCAGCAGTGATTTGGGGGGGGGCGTCTACAATGAGCAGTTCTTC
>TRBV3-1/TRBV3-2|TRBJ2-7|NA|TRBD2
CASRSSGRSEQYF
TGTGCCAGCAGATCAAGCGGGAGGAGTGAGCAGTACTTC
>TRBV5-4|TRBJ2-2|NA|NA
CASSPTLQSFNTGELFF
TGTGCCAGCAGCCCTACACTTCAGAGCTTTAACACCGGGGAGCTGTTTTTT
>TRBV24-1|TRBJ1-4|NA|NA
CATSSSVDEKLFF
TGTGCCACCAGTTCGTCGGTAGATGAAAAACTGTTTTTT
>TRBV2|TRBJ1-6|NA|NA
CASSGGGSGNSPLHF
TGTGCCAGCAGTGGTGGGGGGTCGGGTAATTCACCCCTCCACTTT
>TRBV30|TRBJ1-2|NA|TRBD1
CAWTSGGSSYGYTF
TGTGCCTGGACCTCAGGGGGTTCAAGCTATGGCTACACCTTC
>TRBV13|TRBJ2-5|NA|NA
CASSSPPDF
TGTGCCAGCAGCTCCCCCCCCGACTTC
>TRBV5-1|TRBJ2-7|NA|TRBD1
CASSLVEGALYEQYF
TGCGCCAGCAGCTTGGTAGAGGGGGCTCTCTACGAGCAGTACTTC
>TRBV4-3|TRBJ1-6|NA|NA
CASSQDSTYNSPLHF
TGCGCCAGCAGCCAAGATTCAACCTATAATTCACCCCTCCACTTT
>TRBV7-2|TRBJ1-5|NA|TRBD1
CASKDRANSNQPQHF
TGTGCCAGCAAGGACAGGGCCAATAGCAATCAGCCCCAGCATTTT
>TRBV6-5|TRBJ2-7|NA|NA
CASRPDGDYEQYF
TGTGCCAGCAGACCTGACGGAGACTACGAGCAGTACTTC
>TRBV12-3/TRBV12-4|TRBJ1-2|NA|NA
CASSPPHTF
TGTGCCAGCAGTCCCCCACACACCTTC
>TRBV6-2/TRBV6-3|TRBJ2-5|NA|TRBD2
CASSYQVGAGDAYQETQYF
TGTGCCAGCAGTTACCAGGTAGGAGCGGGGGATGCATACCAAGAGACCCAGTACTTC
>TRBV6-4|TRBJ2-1|NA|TRBD2
CASRAPSGSQIF
TGTGCCAGCAGAGCACCTAGCGGGAGCCAAATCTTC
>TRBV5-4|TRBJ1-1|NA|NA
CASSSLDSPDGDTEAFF
TGTGCCAGCAGCTCCCTGGACAGCCCCGACGGGGACACTGAAGCTTTCTTT
>TRBV6-6|TRBJ1-4|NA|NA
CASSPHRDNEKLFF
TGTGCCAGCAGTCCCCACCGGGACAATGAAAAACTGTTTTTT
>TRBV29-1|TRBJ1-1|NA|NA
CSVAMTNTEAFF
TGCAGCGTCGCGATGACTAACACTGAAGCTTTCTTT
>TRBV4-2|TRBJ1-3|NA|TRBD1
CASSLGQAFSGNTIYF
TGTGCCAGCAGCCTGGGACAGGCCTTTTCTGGAAACACCATATATTTT
>TRBV5-1|TRBJ2-7|once|TRBD1
CASSPGQEWNEQYF
TGCGCCAGCAGCCCGGGACAGGAATGGAACGAGCAGTACTTC
>TRBV6-2/TRBV6-3|TRBJ1-6|NA|TRBD1
CASSYDGQGNSPLHF
TGTGCCAGCAGTTACGACGGACAGGGGAATTCACCCCTCCACTTT
>TRBV7-9|TRBJ2-1|NA|NA
CASSPQLRVSSYNEQFF
TGTGCCAGCAGCCCGCAACTCAGGGTTAGCTCCTACAATGAGCAGTTCTTC
>TRBV4-3|TRBJ2-1|NA|TRBD2
CASSQVVSSAGGSYNEQFF
TGCGCCAGCAGCCAAGTCGTAAGCTCAGCGGGAGGCTCCTACAATGAGCAGTTCTTC
>TRBV29-1|TRBJ2-7|once|NA
CSVEDLGGSYEQYF
TGCAGCGTTGAAGATCTCGGCGGGTCCTACGAGCAGTACTTC
>TRBV5-6|TRBJ1-5|NA|NA
CASSLLSGNQPQHF
TGTGCCAGCAGCTTATTGTCCGGGAATCAGCCCCAGCATTTT
>TRBV14|TRBJ1-5|NA|NA
CASSQEGQPQHF
TGTGCCAGCAGCCAAGAAGGTCAGCCCCAGCATTTT
>TRBV5-5|TRBJ1-1|NA|NA
CASSPGALNTEAFF
TGTGCCAGCTCCCCCGGGGCGTTGAACACTGAAGCTTTCTTT
>TRBV12-3/TRBV12-4|TRBJ2-6|NA|NA
CASILTGANVLTF
TGTGCCAGCATTTTGACTGGGGCCAACGTCCTGACTTTC
>TRBV5-1|TRBJ2-1|NA|TRBD1
CASSSRDRVNNEQFF
TGCGCCAGCAGCTCCCGGGACAGGGTAAACAATGAGCAGTTCTTC